A single T cell receptor (beta chain) is shown here with its context. This entry belongs to a study of blood T cell repertoires in COVID-19. For the study at large: The cDNA or gDNA used as material had been derived from T cells, B-cell-depleted T cells, or PBMCs.

Germline V CDR1 and CDR2: MNHEY, SVGAGI. The CDR3 spans 14 residues. The J segment lost 4 bases and the V segment lost 6 bases, leaving 2 bases of the junction unmatched. Authors' processing steps: Amplification of reference gene primers was used by the study to estimate nucleated cell counts. Profiling relied on immunoSEQ multiplex PCR, and the TCRdb table lists in-frame clones only, not all of them. V and J calls and clone size are copied from that table; D and trimming were computed from the DNA. The sample lists over 200,000 clones, 65% to 90% seen once, with 5.5% to 7% in the top ten. The chain combines TRBV6-5 with TRBJ1-5; 11 nucleotides agree with TRBD1. Sequencing was done on a sample of peripheral blood. The TCR originated in a man older than 75 with acute or convalescent COVID-19. The CDR3 DNA follows: TGTGCCAGCAGGGGACAGGGGGTGAATCAGCCCCAGCATTTT. This sequence encodes CASRGQGVNQPQHF.